The next 10 T cell receptor beta chains were all read from a single sample in a study of blood T cells in healthy people across ages. Alongside a J-beta primer mix, a sample-barcoded 5' primer served in a second PCR lasting roughly 6 to 11 cycles. MiXCR was run by TCRdb on the 5' RACE reads, yielding one entry per CDR3 protein. The table lists about 800,000 distinct CDR3 sequences, approximately 25% of them singletons. The same sample was also studied in work on T cells of mothers and their children.

Input material: blood. Source of these receptors: a boy aged 5-17 years in good health.

The V call is TRBV12-3 or TRBV12-4, the J call TRBJ2-3, with no clear D. The ends were cut back, 5 bases at V and 7 bases at J, with 10 bases in the middle. This CDR3 has 12 amino acids. Written as DNA, the CDR3 is TGTGCCAGCAGTGGGATCGGTAATACGCAGTATTTT. The encoded protein is CASSGIGNTQYF.

V is TRBV27 and J is TRBJ1-4, with 8 bases identical to TRBD1. J was trimmed by 0 bases and V by 10 bases; bases with no gene match: 10. The CDR3 has 16 amino acids. Germline CDR1 and CDR2: MNHEY and SMNVEV (reference sequence). The CDR3 is CAKDQGARATNEKLFF. The DNA of the CDR3 is TGTGCCAAGGACCAGGGGGCTAGGGCAACTAATGAAAAACTGTTTTTT.

The V gene is TRBV28, the J gene TRBJ1-5; the D is unclear. Germline V gives CDR1 MDHEN, CDR2 SYDVKM. V lost 5 bases and J 4 bases, leaving 15 bases between the germline ends. The CDR3 consists of 15 residues. CDR3: CASSTGANDNQPQHF. Written as DNA, the CDR3 is TGTGCCAGCAGTACGGGCGCTAACGATAATCAGCCCCAGCATTTT.

The CDR3 nucleotides read TGCGCCAGCAGCGAGGAAATGGACAGGTGGCGGACCTTC. It specifies CASSEEMDRWRTF. The chain joins TRBV5-1 to TRBJ1-2, with 7 bases fitting TRBD1. J gave up 14 bases and V 4 bases, and 14 bases lay outside the gene matches. Germline V gives CDR1 SGHRS, CDR2 YFSETQ. The CDR3 extends over 13 amino acids.

This clonotype was detected many times. This rearrangement joins TRBV6-5 to TRBJ2-5; no definite D call. Between the trimmed V and J ends, which lost 0 bases and 7 bases, there was a span of 9 bases. The V gene's germline CDR1 is MNHEY and CDR2 SVGAGI. The CDR3 covers 13 residues. DNA of the CDR3: TGTGCCAGCAGTTACTCGAGTACGGGGACCCAGTACTTC. This sequence encodes CASSYSSTGTQYF.

This clonotype was seen more than once but under ten times. The CDR3 sequence is CASSYSVNRATYEQYF. CDR3 coding DNA: TGTGCCAGCAGTTACTCGGTAAACAGGGCCACCTACGAGCAGTACTTC. V gene TRBV6-6 combines with J gene TRBJ2-7; TRBD1 is a possible D gene (6 bases). Germline V gene lookup returns CDR1 MNHNY and CDR2 SVGAGI (reference sequence). V was cut by 0 bases and J by 2 bases, with 14 bases left in between. This CDR3 has 16 amino acids.

This chain joins TRBV28 and TRBJ2-2; 7 bases fit TRBD2. Germline lookup yields CDR1 MDHEN and CDR2 SYDVKM. The trim removed 4 bases at V and 5 bases at J, leaving 10 bases unmatched. This CDR3 comprises 16 residues. CDR3 in amino acids: CASSSETLGRTGELFF. CDR3 DNA sequence: TGTGCCAGCAGTTCAGAGACTCTCGGGAGGACCGGGGAGCTGTTTTTT.

The chain joins TRBV7-8 to TRBJ1-1, with 9 bases matching TRBD1. The CDR3 totals 14 residues. CDR1 SGHVS and CDR2 FQNEAQ come from the germline V gene. J was trimmed by 5 bases and V by 5 bases; bases with no gene match: 6. The CDR3 region has the DNA TGTGCCAGCAGCCCCGGGACAGGGAGGACTGAAGCTTTCTTT. Translating it yields CASSPGTGRTEAFF.

This clonotype was recorded at least ten times. The rearrangement links TRBV3-1 to TRBJ2-3, with D perhaps TRBD1 (6 bases). The CDR3 has 17 amino acids. Trimming cost V 3 bases and J 5 bases, with 21 bases left between them. From germline, CDR1 is LGHDT and CDR2 YNNKEL (reference sequence). CDR3 sequence (DNA): TGTGCCAGCAGCCAGTCTACAGGGTCTCACCCGGGAGATACGCAGTATTTT. Its protein product is CASSQSTGSHPGDTQYF.

This clonotype came up once. The V gene is TRBV29-1, the J gene TRBJ2-1; possibly TRBD1 for D (6 bases). The J call could be wrong; TRBJ2-7 is a better fit for the DNA end. The CDR3 contains 12 residues. CDR1 and CDR2 (germline): SQVTM, ANQGSEA. CDR3 amino acids: CSVVKTGGEQYF. CDR3 DNA: TGCAGCGTCGTAAAGACAGGAGGCGAGCAGTACTTC.